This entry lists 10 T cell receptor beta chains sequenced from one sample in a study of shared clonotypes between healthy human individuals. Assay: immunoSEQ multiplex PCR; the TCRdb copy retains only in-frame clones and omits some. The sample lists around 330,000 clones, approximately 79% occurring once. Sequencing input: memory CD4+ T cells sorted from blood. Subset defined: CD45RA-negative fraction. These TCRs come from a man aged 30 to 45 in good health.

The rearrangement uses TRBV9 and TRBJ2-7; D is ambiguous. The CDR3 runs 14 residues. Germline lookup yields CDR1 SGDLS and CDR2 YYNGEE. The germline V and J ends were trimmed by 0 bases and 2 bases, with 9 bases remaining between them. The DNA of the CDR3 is TGTGCCAGCAGCGTAGGTCAGAGTACCTACGAGCAGTACTTC. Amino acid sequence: CASSVGQSTYEQYF.

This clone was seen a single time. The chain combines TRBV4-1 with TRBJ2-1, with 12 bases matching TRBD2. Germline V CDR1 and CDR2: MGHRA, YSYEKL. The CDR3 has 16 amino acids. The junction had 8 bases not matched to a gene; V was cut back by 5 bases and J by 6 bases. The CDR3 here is CASSSRTSGKLNEQFF. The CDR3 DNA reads TGCGCCAGCAGCTCCCGGACTAGCGGGAAACTCAATGAGCAGTTCTTC.

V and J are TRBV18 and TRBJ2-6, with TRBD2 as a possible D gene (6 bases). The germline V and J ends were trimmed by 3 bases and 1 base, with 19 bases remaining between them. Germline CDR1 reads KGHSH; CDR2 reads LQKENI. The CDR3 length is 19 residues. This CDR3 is CASSPSSGGWGSGANVLTF. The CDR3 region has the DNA TGTGCCAGCTCACCCTCCTCCGGGGGTTGGGGTTCTGGGGCCAACGTCCTGACTTTC.

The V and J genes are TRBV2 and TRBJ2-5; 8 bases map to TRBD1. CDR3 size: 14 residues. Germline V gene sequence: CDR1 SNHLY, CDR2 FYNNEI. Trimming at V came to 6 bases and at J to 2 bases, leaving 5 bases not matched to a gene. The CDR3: CASSLYRGQETQYF. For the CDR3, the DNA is TGTGCCAGCAGCTTGTACAGGGGGCAAGAGACCCAGTACTTC.

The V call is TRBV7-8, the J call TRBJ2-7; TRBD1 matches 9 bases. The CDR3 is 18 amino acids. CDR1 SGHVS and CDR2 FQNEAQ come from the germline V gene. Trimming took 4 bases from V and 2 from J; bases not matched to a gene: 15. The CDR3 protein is CASSSTYRDRVLTYEQYF. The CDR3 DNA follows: TGTGCCAGCAGCTCCACCTACCGGGACAGGGTATTGACCTACGAGCAGTACTTC.

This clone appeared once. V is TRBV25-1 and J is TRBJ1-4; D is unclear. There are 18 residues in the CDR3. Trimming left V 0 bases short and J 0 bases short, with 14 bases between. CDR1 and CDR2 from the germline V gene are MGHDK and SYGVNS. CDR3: CASSEYFPLTATNEKLFF. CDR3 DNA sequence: TGTGCCAGCAGTGAATACTTCCCCCTGACTGCAACTAATGAAAAACTGTTTTTT.

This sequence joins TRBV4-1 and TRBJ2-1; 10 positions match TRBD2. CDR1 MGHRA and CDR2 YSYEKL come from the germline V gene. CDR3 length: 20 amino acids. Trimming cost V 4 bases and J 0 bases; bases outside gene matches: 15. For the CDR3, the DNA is TGCGCCAGCAGCCCCCGTTTCGAGCGGGAGGGCAACCGCTCCTACAATGAGCAGTTCTTC. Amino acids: CASSPRFEREGNRSYNEQFF.

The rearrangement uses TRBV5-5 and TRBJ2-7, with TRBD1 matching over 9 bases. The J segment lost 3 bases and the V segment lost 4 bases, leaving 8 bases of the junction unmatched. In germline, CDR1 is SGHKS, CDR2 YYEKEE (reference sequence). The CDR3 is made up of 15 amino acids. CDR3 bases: TGTGCCAGCAGCGGAGACAGGGGGGCTCACTACGAGCAGTACTTC. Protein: CASSGDRGAHYEQYF.

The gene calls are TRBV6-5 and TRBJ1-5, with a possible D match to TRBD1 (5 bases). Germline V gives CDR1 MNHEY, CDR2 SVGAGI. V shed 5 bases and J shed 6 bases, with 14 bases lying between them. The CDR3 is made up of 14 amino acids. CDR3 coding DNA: TGTGCCAGCAGTCGGGTGGACGGGGGTCAGCCCCAGCATTTT. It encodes CASSRVDGGQPQHF.

The CDR3 protein is CASTISGYRDGYTF. DNA for the CDR3: TGTGCCAGCACCATATCTGGCTACAGGGACGGCTACACCTTC. The genes are TRBV11-2 and TRBJ1-2; perhaps TRBD1 as D (6 bases). The CDR3 loop spans 14 amino acids. Trimming took off 7 bases at V and 8 bases at J, with 20 bases between the two ends. Germline loops: CDR1 SGHAT, CDR2 FQNNGV.